Shown below are 13 T cell receptor beta chains from a single sample sequenced in a study of blood T cells in healthy people across ages (dated by TCRdb to about 2015). Receptor amplification or capture employed 5' RACE. The run used an Illumina HiSeq 2500. A second PCR of about 7 to 12 cycles was performed with a sample-barcoded 5' primer and a J-beta primer mix. TCRdb itself trimmed the public reads at Q25 with fastp, ran MiXCR and retained productive beta chains. Rows with a matching CDR3 protein are joined into one entry that keeps the most common DNA and genes. The sample records more than 650,000 distinct CDR3 sequences, more than 25% of which are singletons. The ten largest account for 3% of the sample. These records were also assigned to another study, of T cells of mothers and their children.

Material: blood. The receptors derive from a boy aged 5-17 years in good health.

This clonotype has only a few counts. The chain employs TRBV11-2 and TRBJ1-4; 8 bases fit TRBD1. Germline CDR1 reads SGHAT; CDR2 reads FQNNGV. CDR3 length equals 15 residues. V gave up 1 base and J gave up 7 bases; unmatched junction bases: 5. DNA of the CDR3: TGTGCCAGCAGCTTAGGTCAGGGGGCTGGTGAAAAACTGTTTTTT. It encodes CASSLGQGAGEKLFF.

The genes are TRBV5-1 and TRBJ1-2; D unclear. CDR1 is SGHRS, CDR2 YFSETQ, per germline. V was trimmed by 0 bases and J by 4 bases, leaving 10 bases between them. CDR3 length: 14 residues. Here the CDR3 DNA reads TGCGCCAGCAGCTTGGCCGACATGGGCTATGGCTACACCTTC. Amino acid sequence: CASSLADMGYGYTF.

This clonotype has just a few counts. CDR3 sequence (DNA): TGTGCCAGCAGCGGAGAAGGCAGGCACCGTAGCTCCTACAATGAGCAGTTCTTC. As protein: CASSGEGRHRSSYNEQFF. The genes are TRBV7-8 and TRBJ2-1, with no clear D. From germline, CDR1 is SGHVS and CDR2 FQNEAQ. The CDR3 is 18 residues long. V lost 5 bases and J lost 0, with 20 bases in between. The full variable domain, its missing parts supplied by reference TRBV7-8 and TRBJ2-1, is GAGVSQSPRYKVAKRGQDVALRCDPISGHVSLFWYQQALGQGPEFLTYFQNEAQLDKSGLPSDRFFAERPEGSVSTLKIQRTQQEDSAVYLCASSGEGRHRSSYNEQFFGPGTRLTVL.

V is TRBV20-1 and J is TRBJ1-4, with 7 bases aligning to TRBD1. Germline V gene lookup returns CDR1 DFQATT and CDR2 SNEGSKA (reference sequence). V lost 1 base, J lost 7 bases, and 6 bases stayed unmatched. The CDR3 has 14 residues. CDR3 DNA sequence: TGCAGTGCTAGAGGGGACAGCGGCGTTGAAAAACTGTTTTTT. Amino acid sequence: CSARGDSGVEKLFF.

Of note for this clonotype: A junction end diverges from the germline sequence, so it may reflect a read error. CDR3: CAASPQVEEIQYF. The CDR3 bases are TGTGCCGCCAGCCCACAGGTGGAAGAGATCCAGTACTTC. This sequence joins TRBV15 and TRBJ2-5, with D maybe TRBD1 (5 bases). Germline-derived CDR1 and CDR2 are LNHNV and YYDKDF (reference sequence). This CDR3 region has 13 residues.

The rearrangement links TRBV12-3 or TRBV12-4 to TRBJ1-2; 7 bases align to TRBD1. The CDR3 extends over 14 amino acids. The V segment lost 6 bases and the J segment 7 bases; nucleotides outside the gene matches: 11. CDR3 sequence: CASRPTGETGGYTF. CDR3 bases: TGTGCCAGCAGACCCACAGGGGAAACGGGTGGCTACACCTTC.

This clonotype was seen a handful of times. The V gene is TRBV5-5, the J gene TRBJ1-5; possibly TRBD1 for D (5 bases). V lost 0 bases and J lost 0, with 10 bases in between. The CDR3 sequence is 16 residues long. Germline-derived CDR1 and CDR2 are SGHKS and YYEKEE (reference sequence). The CDR3 nucleotides read TGTGCCAGCAGCTTGGATCCGGGGGTTAGCAATCAGCCCCAGCATTTT. Amino acids: CASSLDPGVSNQPQHF.

CDR3 nucleotide sequence: TGTGCCAGCAGAGGACAGGGCTCCCTCGAGCAGTACTTC. Protein product: CASRGQGSLEQYF. This sequence joins TRBV12-3 or TRBV12-4 and TRBJ2-7; 8 bases align to TRBD1. The CDR3 has 13 amino acids. V lost 6 bases and J lost 6; bases outside the gene matches: 7.

This clonotype has more than one count but fewer than ten. The V and J genes are TRBV7-9 and TRBJ2-5; D remains unclear. Gene TRBJ2-1 matches the end of the DNA better, so the J call may be wrong. Germline CDR1 is SEHNR and CDR2 is FQNEAQ (reference sequence). The CDR3 has 14 amino acids. The CDR3 nucleotides are TGTGCCAGCAGCTTAAAAACAGAAAGGGATGAGCAGTTCTTC. Protein product: CASSLKTERDEQFF.

A few counts support this clonotype. The rearrangement uses TRBV4-2 and TRBJ2-3, with 10 positions matching TRBD2. Germline V CDR1 and CDR2: LGHNA, YNFKEQ. V lost 2 bases and J lost 6; bases outside the gene matches: 8. The CDR3 is 16 amino acids. DNA for the CDR3: TGTGCCAGCAGCCAATATGAGCGGGGGGGCGACGATACGCAGTATTTT. It translates to CASSQYERGGDDTQYF.

This chain connects TRBV2 to TRBJ1-1; unclear D gene. The CDR3 is 12 amino acids. The V end lost 2 bases, the J end lost 9 bases, and 10 bases lay between the germline ends. Germline V CDR1 and CDR2: SNHLY, FYNNEI. The CDR3 DNA follows: TGTGCCAGCAGTGAAAGCGGGTCTCAAGCTTTCTTT. This translates into CASSESGSQAFF.

This chain uses TRBV12-3 or TRBV12-4 with TRBJ2-7; D possibly corresponds to TRBD2 (6 bases). The CDR3 has 13 amino acids. V gave up 6 bases and J gave up 7 bases, with 16 bases separating them. The CDR3 loop reads CASSPGLGLEQYF. CDR3 DNA sequence: TGTGCCAGCAGCCCGGGACTGGGGTTGGAGCAGTACTTC.

Only a few counts were recorded for this clonotype. The genes are TRBV29-1 and TRBJ1-1; D is undetermined. This CDR3 is built from 14 residues. V gave up 4 bases and J gave up 1 base, with 13 bases separating them. The germline CDR1 and CDR2 sequences are SQVTM and ANQGSEA. The CDR3 nucleotides are TGCAGCGTTGGGTCCGGGATCGGGAACACTGAAGCTTTCTTT. Translation: CSVGSGIGNTEAFF.